This T cell receptor (beta chain) was recorded in a study of T cells in Graves' hyperthyroidism and ophthalmopathy. Germline loops: CDR1 MNHNS, CDR2 SASEGT. Trimming removed 8 bases from V and 8 bases from J, with 15 bases in between. The CDR3 sequence is 12 residues long. This clonotype was counted at least ten times. The antigen is undetermined. General observations from the study: Ophthalmopathy cases were set apart from stable hyperthyroidism by a 13 V-J model. Model output signaled ophthalmopathy a median roughly 6.1 months ahead of onset.

Researchers amplified the TCR beta CDR3 regions from RNA transcripts. The HTBI primer set was used in a first-round RT-PCR of the TCR CDR3. TCRdb re-derived calls from the multiplex PCR reads in MiXCR, one entry per CDR3 protein. Of roughly 570,000 distinct CDR3 sequences in the sample, about 45% were seen once. The clonotype originates from a woman between 18 and 29 years old with Graves' hyperthyroidism. The V call is TRBV6-1, the J call TRBJ1-2; D gene ambiguous. Sequencing was performed on peripheral blood or thyroid tissue (not recorded which). CDR3 sequence reads: CASSGYTQGYTF. The CDR3 nucleotides are TGTGCCAGCTCCGGGTACACGCAAGGCTACACCTTC.